This TCR beta chain is drawn from a study of blood T cells in healthy people across ages. Study-wide results and caveats: Per-million-T-cell TCR beta diversity fell roughly linearly with age.

This clonotype appeared a single time. Its antigen is not known. Trimming pared 3 bases from V and 2 bases from J, leaving 11 bases between. Per the germline V gene, CDR1 is SGDLS and CDR2 is YYNGEE. This CDR3 region has 14 residues. Researchers isolated at least 6 million PBMCs per sample. Together with a sample-barcoded 5' primer, a J-beta primer mix was included in a second PCR lasting roughly 6 to 12 cycles. TCRdb re-derived calls from the 5' RACE reads in MiXCR, one entry per CDR3 protein. In the table there are 550,000 to 700,000 distinct CDR3 sequences, 27% of which are singletons. This chain links TRBV9 with TRBJ2-5; possibly TRBD1 for D (5 bases). Sequencing input: blood. The sequence derives from a woman aged 70-85 years in good health. The chain's CDR3 is CASSDPRTQETQYF. CDR3 sequence (DNA): TGTGCCAGCAGCGATCCACGGACACAAGAGACCCAGTACTTC.